These 31 T cell receptor beta chains share one sample of origin, sequenced in a study of early T cells in non-severe SARS-CoV-2 infection. TCRdb redid the calling of the 5' RACE reads with MiXCR, one entry per CDR3 protein. The sample has under 70,000 distinct CDR3 sequences, under 15% seen once. The sample consisted of whole blood, taken at baseline. Receptors originate from an adult who was a healthcare worker with PCR-confirmed SARS-CoV-2 infection or an uninfected control (not recorded which).

V and J are TRBV7-2 and TRBJ2-7; 9 bases are shared with TRBD1. CDR1 and CDR2 from the germline V gene are SGHTA and FQGNSA. Losses at the gene ends were 4 bases for V and 5 bases for J; bases not matched to a gene: 6. The CDR3 runs 14 residues. The CDR3 region has the DNA TGTGCCAGCAGCTCGGGACAGGGTGCCCACGAGCAGTACTTC. Its translation is CASSSGQGAHEQYF.

In its sample, this clonotype was seen a few times. This chain connects TRBV27 to TRBJ2-6; weak D call: TRBD2 (5 bases). Germline V gene lookup returns CDR1 MNHEY and CDR2 SMNVEV (reference sequence). The V end lost 8 bases, the J end lost 1 base, and 15 bases lay between the germline ends. The CDR3 consists of 16 residues. CDR3 amino acids: CASRPGMASGANVLTF. The DNA of the CDR3 is TGTGCCAGCCGTCCGGGGATGGCATCTGGGGCCAACGTCCTGACTTTC. Complete variable domain (other parts from reference TRBV27 and TRBJ2-6): EAQVTQNPRYLITVTGKKLTVTCSQNMNHEYMSWYRQDPGLGLRQIYYSMNVEVTDKGDVPEGYKVSRKEKRNFPLILESPSPNQTSLYFCASRPGMASGANVLTFGAGSRLTVL.

This clonotype was seen a handful of times. The J gene is TRBJ1-2, the V gene TRBV12-3 or TRBV12-4; D is ambiguous. The V end lost 5 bases, the J end lost 0 bases, and 10 bases lay between the germline ends. This CDR3 is 14 amino acids long. CDR3 bases: TGTGCCAGCAGTGACCTGGTCGCTAACTATGGCTACACCTTC. This translates into CASSDLVANYGYTF.

The chain uses TRBV10-1 and TRBJ1-6; D not resolved. Looked up from germline, CDR1 is WNHNN and CDR2 is SYGVQD (reference sequence). This CDR3 comprises 14 residues. Trimming stripped 0 bases from V and 5 bases from J, with 5 bases between. The CDR3 reads CASSESPNNSPLHF. CDR3 nucleotides: TGCGCCAGCAGTGAGTCTCCCAATAATTCACCCCTCCACTTT.

This clonotype appeared many times. The J gene is TRBJ2-7, the V gene TRBV20-1; 10 bases fit TRBD1. CDR1 is DFQATT and CDR2 is SNEGSKA in the germline V gene (reference sequence). The CDR3 sequence is 15 residues long. V trimming: 2 bases; J trimming: 1 base; junction bases outside the gene matches: 5. This chain's CDR3 is CSARTGTGVSYEQYF. The CDR3 nucleotides read TGCAGTGCTAGAACCGGGACAGGGGTTTCCTACGAGCAGTACTTC.

V and J are TRBV4-2 and TRBJ2-7; D is uncertain. Trimming removed 0 bases at V and 2 bases at J, with 14 bases between. Germline V gene lookup returns CDR1 LGHNA and CDR2 YNFKEQ. The CDR3 is made up of 16 amino acids. CDR3 loop: CASSQDETPVTYEQYF. As DNA, the CDR3 is TGTGCCAGCAGCCAAGATGAGACCCCAGTAACCTACGAGCAGTACTTC.

The chain couples TRBV5-1 to TRBJ2-7; D remains ambiguous. Trimming took 4 bases from V and 4 from J, leaving 12 bases between them. This CDR3 contains 13 residues. From germline, CDR1 is SGHRS and CDR2 YFSETQ. CDR3 sequence reads: CASSLLDRYEQYF. CDR3 nucleotide sequence: TGCGCCAGCAGCCTATTAGACCGTTACGAGCAGTACTTC.

This clonotype has a count of ten or more. This chain links TRBV29-1 with TRBJ2-3; 7 bases agree with TRBD2. The CDR3 runs to 12 residues. Trimming at V came to 3 bases and at J to 8 bases, leaving 5 bases not matched to a gene. In germline, CDR1 is SQVTM, CDR2 ANQGSEA. This CDR3 reads CSVEASGGTQYF. The DNA for the CDR3 is TGCAGCGTTGAGGCTAGCGGCGGTACGCAGTATTTT.

The chain joins TRBV28 to TRBJ2-5; 7 bases map to TRBD1. From germline, CDR1 is MDHEN and CDR2 SYDVKM. The length of the CDR3 is 14 residues. The V and J ends lost 4 bases and 0 bases, in that order; junction bases with no gene match: 2. The chain's CDR3 is CASSSGTDQETQYF. CDR3 DNA sequence: TGTGCCAGCAGTTCCGGGACAGACCAAGAGACCCAGTACTTC.

This clonotype was counted between two and nine times. CDR3 residues: CASSDRGGDEQFF. The CDR3, as DNA: TGTGCCAGCAGTGACAGGGGGGGCGATGAGCAGTTCTTC. The chain joins TRBV7-3 to TRBJ2-1; 9 nucleotides align to TRBD1. This CDR3 comprises 13 residues. The trim removed 6 bases at V and 8 bases at J, leaving 5 bases unmatched. From germline, CDR1 is SGHTA and CDR2 FQGTGA. Variable domain in full (rest from reference TRBV7-3 and TRBJ2-1): GAGVSQTPSNKVTEKGKYVELRCDPISGHTALYWYRQSLGQGPEFLIYFQGTGAADDSGLPNDRFFAVRPEGSVSTLKIQRTERGDSAVYLCASSDRGGDEQFFGPGTRLTVL.

This clonotype has a count of ten or more. The rearrangement joins TRBV21-1 to TRBJ2-3. TRBV21-1 is listed as a pseudogene. This CDR3 has 12 residues. CDR3 sequence: CASFLIGDTQYF. The CDR3 DNA sequence: TGTGCCAGCTTTCTAATAGGGGATACGCAGTATTTT.

This clonotype is judged medium-sized. The V call is TRBV20-1, the J call TRBJ2-1; D may be TRBD1 (5 bases). This CDR3 is built from 13 residues. In germline, CDR1 is DFQATT, CDR2 SNEGSKA (reference sequence). CDR3 coding DNA: TGCAGCGCTTGGTCGACAGATAACAATGAGCAGTTCTTC. Residues: CSAWSTDNNEQFF.

A few counts support this clonotype. This sequence joins TRBV11-2 and TRBJ2-5; D tentatively fits TRBD1 or TRBD2 (5 bases each). This CDR3 has 15 amino acids. Germline values: CDR1 SGHAT, CDR2 FQNNGV. The ends were cut back, 2 bases at V and 3 bases at J, with 13 bases in the middle. The CDR3 coding sequence is TGTGCCAGCAGCTTAACCGGGACGGAGAAAGAGACCCAGTACTTC. This encodes CASSLTGTEKETQYF. The whole variable domain, remainder taken from reference TRBV11-2 and TRBJ2-5, is EAGVAQSPRYKIIEKRQSVAFWCNPISGHATLYWYQQILGQGPKLLIQFQNNGVVDDSQLPKDRFSAERLKGVDSTLKIQPAKLEDSAVYLCASSLTGTEKETQYFGPGTRLLVL.

This clonotype was recorded many times. The genes are TRBV28 and TRBJ2-7, with TRBD1 identical over 7 bases. Germline V gene data show CDR1 as MDHEN and CDR2 as SYDVKM. The CDR3 has 14 residues. V shed 7 bases and J 3 bases; nucleotides not matched to a gene: 9. CDR3: CASTYRGNFYEQYF. The CDR3 DNA reads TGTGCCAGCACTTACAGGGGAAATTTCTACGAGCAGTACTTC.

The V call is TRBV2, the J call TRBJ2-2; 11 bases fit TRBD1. The CDR3 covers 15 residues. Germline CDR1 and CDR2: SNHLY and FYNNEI. V trimming: 6 bases; J trimming: 5 bases; junction bases outside the gene matches: 5. The CDR3 protein is CASRVDRGLTGELFF. CDR3 nucleotides: TGTGCCAGCAGAGTGGACAGGGGGCTTACCGGGGAGCTGTTTTTT.

V gene TRBV10-2 combines with J gene TRBJ2-3, with D hard to call. Per germline, CDR1 WSHSY and CDR2 SAAADI. CDR3 length equals 14 residues. V was pared by 1 base and J by 3 bases, with 8 bases between. CDR3 residues: CASSEYRVTDTQYF. DNA of the CDR3: TGCGCCAGCAGTGAGTACCGGGTAACAGATACGCAGTATTTT.

This clonotype occurred a few times. This rearrangement joins TRBV20-1 to TRBJ2-2; D ambiguous. Germline CDR1 and CDR2: DFQATT and SNEGSKA (reference sequence). Trimming took 2 bases from V and 6 from J, leaving 7 bases between them. The CDR3 extends over 12 amino acids. The CDR3 is CSARKGPGELFF. The CDR3, as DNA: TGCAGTGCTAGAAAAGGGCCCGGGGAGCTGTTTTTT.

This clonotype was seen a single time. V is TRBV27 and J is TRBJ2-3; D is ambiguous. V lost 4 bases and J lost 5, with 13 bases in between. Germline assignment: CDR1 MNHEY and CDR2 SMNVEV (reference sequence). This CDR3 has 14 amino acids. CDR3 coding DNA: TGTGCCAGCAGTTCCTTCGTCTCGGGAGATACGCAGTATTTT. Its protein is CASSSFVSGDTQYF.

The sample holds many counts of this clonotype. The chain is built from TRBV5-5 and TRBJ2-7; no clear D gene. CDR3 length: 14 residues. Per germline, CDR1 SGHKS and CDR2 YYEKEE (reference sequence). V was pared by 4 bases and J by 7 bases, with 18 bases between. The CDR3 nucleotides read TGTGCCAGCAGCCCCCTTCCTTCCCCCCGGGAGCAGTACTTC. It translates to CASSPLPSPREQYF.

This clonotype has at least ten counts. The rearrangement uses TRBV3-1 and TRBJ2-7, with D unresolved. CDR3 size: 13 residues. CDR1 and CDR2 from the germline V gene are LGHDT and YNNKEL (reference sequence). The germline V and J ends were trimmed by 3 bases and 7 bases, with 13 bases remaining between them. For the CDR3, the DNA is TGTGCCAGCAGCCAGTCGGGTGGTCAGGAGCAGTACTTC. Amino acids: CASSQSGGQEQYF.

This clonotype showed up just a few times. This chain uses TRBV20-1 with TRBJ1-5; D is ambiguous. The germline V and J ends were trimmed by 7 bases and 1 base, with 8 bases remaining between them. This CDR3 has 12 amino acids. Germline V gives CDR1 DFQATT, CDR2 SNEGSKA (reference sequence). CDR3 sequence reads: CSVSDSNQPQHF. The DNA for the CDR3 is TGCAGTGTCTCGGACAGCAATCAGCCCCAGCATTTT.

This clonotype was counted ten times or more. V usage is TRBV6-5 and J usage is TRBJ1-4; D possibly corresponds to TRBD1 (6 bases). Germline CDR1 is MNHEY and CDR2 is SVGAGI. The CDR3 totals 15 residues. With 2 bases removed from V and 7 bases from J, the gap between germline ends came to 14 bases. CDR3 protein: CASSYGGGEGEKLFF. The CDR3, as DNA: TGTGCCAGCAGTTACGGAGGGGGGGAGGGTGAAAAACTGTTTTTT.

The V and J genes are TRBV7-6 and TRBJ1-1; perhaps TRBD1 as D (5 bases). The CDR3 extends over 12 amino acids. The germline V and J ends were trimmed by 5 bases and 6 bases, with 10 bases remaining between them. Germline assignment: CDR1 SGHVS and CDR2 FNYEAQ. The CDR3 loop is CASSPTEAEAFF. CDR3 DNA: TGTGCCAGCAGCCCGACAGAGGCTGAAGCTTTCTTT.

This clonotype was recorded a few times. V gene TRBV5-6 combines with J gene TRBJ2-7; 14 nucleotides match TRBD2. V was pared by 2 bases and J by 3 bases, with 7 bases of the junction left unmatched. The CDR3 spans 17 residues. Germline CDR1 is SGHDT and CDR2 is YYEEEE. As DNA, the CDR3 is TGTGCCAGCAGCTTCCCGACTAGCGGGAGGGCCAGCTACGAGCAGTACTTC. Its protein product is CASSFPTSGRASYEQYF.

The sample holds a few counts of this clonotype. The genes are TRBV5-4 and TRBJ2-1; D call uncertain. Per germline, CDR1 SGHNT and CDR2 YYREEE (reference sequence). V was clipped by 0 bases and J by 7 bases, with 5 bases between them. The CDR3 has 12 residues. The CDR3 nucleotides are TGTGCCAGCAGCTTGGGAGAGAATGAGCAGTTCTTC. It yields the protein CASSLGENEQFF.

There are a few counts of this clonotype. V and J are TRBV5-8 and TRBJ2-7, with 7 bases aligning to TRBD1. Germline CDR1 and CDR2: SGHTS and YDEGEE. The CDR3 runs 15 residues. Unmatched junction bases numbered 12, after V lost 6 bases and J lost 3 bases. The CDR3, as DNA: TGTGCCAGCATCACAGGCCCGGGACAGCACTACGAGCAGTACTTC. Translated, it gives CASITGPGQHYEQYF.

This clonotype was counted at least ten times. J is TRBJ1-6 and V is TRBV7-9, with 7 positions matching TRBD1. Germline CDR1 SEHNR, CDR2 FQNEAQ (reference sequence). Trimming cost V 6 bases and J 9 bases; bases outside gene matches: 14. CDR3 length: 16 residues. The CDR3 here is CASRSWGTAKGSPLHF. The CDR3 nucleotides read TGTGCCAGCAGGAGCTGGGGGACAGCTAAAGGTTCACCCCTCCACTTT.

This chain uses TRBV7-9 with TRBJ2-1; D is perhaps TRBD2 (6 bases). V was trimmed by 4 bases and J by 9 bases, leaving 13 bases between them. The CDR3 totals 13 residues. Germline lookup yields CDR1 SEHNR and CDR2 FQNEAQ (reference sequence). CDR3 DNA sequence: TGTGCCAGCAGCTCCGGGACGCGGGGTGAGCAGTTCTTC. Protein product: CASSSGTRGEQFF.

V gene TRBV9 combines with J gene TRBJ2-5, with 8 bases fitting TRBD1. The CDR3 has 14 residues. Germline CDR1 and CDR2: SGDLS and YYNGEE. Trimming cost V 4 bases and J 4 bases; bases outside gene matches: 6. The CDR3 nucleotides read TGTGCCAGCAGCCCTCCCGGGACAGGAGAGACCCAGTACTTC. This encodes CASSPPGTGETQYF.

The chain has TRBV5-1 and TRBJ1-1; D may be TRBD1 (5 bases). With 4 bases removed from V and 0 bases from J, the gap between germline ends came to 10 bases. CDR3 length: 14 residues. Germline CDR1 SGHRS, CDR2 YFSETQ. CDR3 loop: CASSPGRLNTEAFF. The CDR3 bases are TGCGCCAGCAGCCCGGGACGGCTGAACACTGAAGCTTTCTTT.

This clonotype has more than one count but fewer than ten. The V gene is TRBV6-1, the J gene TRBJ1-2; D is undetermined. V lost 1 base, J lost 8 bases, and 17 bases lay in between. There are 15 residues in the CDR3. Germline CDR1 and CDR2: MNHNS and SASEGT. The CDR3 bases are TGTGCCAGCAGTGAAGTGGGCAGATCTTCCTGGGGCTACACCTTC. Translated: CASSEVGRSSWGYTF.